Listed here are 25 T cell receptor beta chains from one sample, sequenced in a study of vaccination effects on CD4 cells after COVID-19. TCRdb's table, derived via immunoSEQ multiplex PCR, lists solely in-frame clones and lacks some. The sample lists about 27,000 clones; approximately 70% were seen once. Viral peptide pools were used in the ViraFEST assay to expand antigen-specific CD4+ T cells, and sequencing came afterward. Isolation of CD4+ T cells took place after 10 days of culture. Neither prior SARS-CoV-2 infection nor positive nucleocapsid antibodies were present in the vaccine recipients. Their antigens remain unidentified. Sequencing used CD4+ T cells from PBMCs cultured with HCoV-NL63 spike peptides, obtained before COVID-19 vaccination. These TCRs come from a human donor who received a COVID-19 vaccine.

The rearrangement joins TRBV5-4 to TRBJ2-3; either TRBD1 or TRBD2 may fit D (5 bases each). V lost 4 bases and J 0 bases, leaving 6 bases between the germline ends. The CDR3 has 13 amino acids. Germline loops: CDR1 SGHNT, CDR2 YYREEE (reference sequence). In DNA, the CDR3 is TGTGCCAGCAGCAGGGACAGCACAGATACGCAGTATTTT. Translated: CASSRDSTDTQYF.

In nucleotides, the CDR3 is TGTGCCAGCAGTCTACTAGCGGGAGTGTACGAGCAGTACTTC. It codes for CASSLLAGVYEQYF. The rearrangement uses TRBV6-2 or TRBV6-3 and TRBJ2-7; TRBD2 matches 11 bases. The V and J ends lost 5 bases and 4 bases, in that order; junction bases with no gene match: 4. This CDR3 comprises 14 residues. Germline CDR1 is MNHEY and CDR2 is SVGEGT.

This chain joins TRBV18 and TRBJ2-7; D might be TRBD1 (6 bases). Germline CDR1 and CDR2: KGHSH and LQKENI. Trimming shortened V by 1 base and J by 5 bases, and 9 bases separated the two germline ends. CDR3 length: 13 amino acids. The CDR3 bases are TGTGCCAGCTCACCACGGAAGGGGGACGAGCAGTACTTC. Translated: CASSPRKGDEQYF. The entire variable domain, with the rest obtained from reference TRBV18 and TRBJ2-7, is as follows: NAGVMQNPRHLVRRRGQEARLRCSPMKGHSHVYWYRQLPEEGLKFMVYLQKENIIDESGMPKERFSAEFPKEGPSILRIQQVVRGDSAAYFCASSPRKGDEQYFGPGTRLTVT.

CDR3 residues: CASSDTGALNEQFF. DNA for the CDR3: TGTGCCAGCAGCGACACAGGGGCCCTTAATGAGCAGTTCTTC. The chain links TRBV5-6 to TRBJ2-1, with 7 bases that match TRBD1. Looked up from germline, CDR1 is SGHDT and CDR2 is YYEEEE. This CDR3 contains 14 residues. Unmatched junction bases numbered 8, after V lost 4 bases and J lost 7 bases. The full variable domain, completed using reference TRBV5-6 and TRBJ2-1, is DAGVTQSPTHLIKTRGQQVTLRCSPKSGHDTVSWYQQALGQGPQFIFQYYEEEERQRGNFPDRFSGHQFPNYSSELNVNALLLGDSALYLCASSDTGALNEQFFGPGTRLTVL.

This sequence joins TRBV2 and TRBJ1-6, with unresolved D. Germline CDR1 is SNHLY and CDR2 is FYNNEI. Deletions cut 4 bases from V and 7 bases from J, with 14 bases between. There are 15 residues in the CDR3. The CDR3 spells CASSVRAIKNSPLHF. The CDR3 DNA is TGTGCCAGCAGTGTCCGGGCCATTAAGAATTCACCCCTCCACTTT.

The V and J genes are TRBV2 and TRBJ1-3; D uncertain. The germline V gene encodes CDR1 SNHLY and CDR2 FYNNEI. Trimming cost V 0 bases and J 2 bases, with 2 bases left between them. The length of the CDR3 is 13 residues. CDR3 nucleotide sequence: TGTGCCAGCAGTGAAGCCCCTGGAAACACCATATATTTT. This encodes CASSEAPGNTIYF.

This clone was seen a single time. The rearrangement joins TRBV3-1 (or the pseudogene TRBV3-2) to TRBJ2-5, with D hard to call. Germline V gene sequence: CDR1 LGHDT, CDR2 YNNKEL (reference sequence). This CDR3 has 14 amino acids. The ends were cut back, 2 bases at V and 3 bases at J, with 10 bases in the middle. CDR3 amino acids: CASSQRAPEETQYF. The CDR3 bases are TGTGCCAGCAGCCAACGGGCACCAGAAGAGACCCAGTACTTC.

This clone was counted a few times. The CDR3 coding sequence is TGTGCCAGCACCGAGGACAGGGCTCTCTACGAGCAGTACTTC. This codes for CASTEDRALYEQYF. The chain couples TRBV2 to TRBJ2-7; the match to TRBD1 covers 8 bases. V trimming: 7 bases; J trimming: 3 bases; junction bases outside the gene matches: 8. This CDR3 is built from 14 residues. Germline CDR1 is SNHLY and CDR2 is FYNNEI.

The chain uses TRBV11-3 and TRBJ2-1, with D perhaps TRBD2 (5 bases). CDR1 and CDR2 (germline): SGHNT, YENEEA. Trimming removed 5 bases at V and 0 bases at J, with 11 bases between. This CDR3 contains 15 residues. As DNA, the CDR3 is TGTGCCAGCAGCGGTAGCGCTTCCTCCTACAATGAGCAGTTCTTC. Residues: CASSGSASSYNEQFF. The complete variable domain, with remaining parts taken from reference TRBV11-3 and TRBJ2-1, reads EAGVVQSPRYKIIEKKQPVAFWCNPISGHNTLYWYLQNLGQGPELLIRYENEEAVDDSQLPKDRFSAERLKGVDSTLKIQPAELGDSAVYLCASSGSASSYNEQFFGPGTRLTVL.

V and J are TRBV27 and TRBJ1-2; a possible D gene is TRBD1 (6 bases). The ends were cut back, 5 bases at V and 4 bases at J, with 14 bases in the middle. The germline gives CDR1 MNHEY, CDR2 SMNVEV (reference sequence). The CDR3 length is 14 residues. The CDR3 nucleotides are TGTGCCAGCAGTCAGGGGTATCGTGGCTATGGCTACACCTTC. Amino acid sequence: CASSQGYRGYGYTF.

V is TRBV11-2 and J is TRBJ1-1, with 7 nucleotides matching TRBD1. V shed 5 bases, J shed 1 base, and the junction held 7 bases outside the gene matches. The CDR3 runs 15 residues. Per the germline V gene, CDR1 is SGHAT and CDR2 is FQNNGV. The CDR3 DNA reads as TGTGCCAGCAGCCCCCGGGGACAGACGAACACTGAAGCTTTCTTT. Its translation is CASSPRGQTNTEAFF.

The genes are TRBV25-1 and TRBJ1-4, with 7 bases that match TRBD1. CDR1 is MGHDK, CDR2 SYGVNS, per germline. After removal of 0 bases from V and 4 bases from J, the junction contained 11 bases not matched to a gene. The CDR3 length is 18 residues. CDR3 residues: CASSEYRGGRVGNEKLFF. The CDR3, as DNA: TGTGCCAGCAGTGAATATAGAGGGGGCCGGGTCGGTAATGAAAAACTGTTTTTT. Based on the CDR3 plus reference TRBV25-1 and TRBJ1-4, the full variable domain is EADIYQTPRYLVIGTGKKITLECSQTMGHDKMYWYQQDPGMELHLIHYSYGVNSTEKGDLSSESTVSRIRTEHFPLTLESARPSHTSQYLCASSEYRGGRVGNEKLFFGSGTQLSVL.

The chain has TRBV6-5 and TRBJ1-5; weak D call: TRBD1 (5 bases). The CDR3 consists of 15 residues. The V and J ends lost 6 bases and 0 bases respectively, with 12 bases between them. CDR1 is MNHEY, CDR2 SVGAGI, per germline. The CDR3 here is CASRPQEYSNQPQHF. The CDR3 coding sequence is TGTGCCAGCAGGCCACAGGAGTATAGCAATCAGCCCCAGCATTTT.

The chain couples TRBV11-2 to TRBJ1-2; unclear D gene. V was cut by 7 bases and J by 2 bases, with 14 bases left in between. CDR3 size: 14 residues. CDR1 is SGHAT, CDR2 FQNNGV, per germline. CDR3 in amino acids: CASTFKLGNYGYTF. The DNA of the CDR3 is TGTGCCAGCACCTTCAAGCTAGGGAACTATGGCTACACCTTC.

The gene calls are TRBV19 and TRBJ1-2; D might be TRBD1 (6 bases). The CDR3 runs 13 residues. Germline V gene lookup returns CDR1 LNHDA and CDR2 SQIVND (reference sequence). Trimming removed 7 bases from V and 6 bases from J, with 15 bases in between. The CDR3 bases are TGTGCCAGTAAACCAGCGGGGGACAATGGCTACACCTTC. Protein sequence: CASKPAGDNGYTF.

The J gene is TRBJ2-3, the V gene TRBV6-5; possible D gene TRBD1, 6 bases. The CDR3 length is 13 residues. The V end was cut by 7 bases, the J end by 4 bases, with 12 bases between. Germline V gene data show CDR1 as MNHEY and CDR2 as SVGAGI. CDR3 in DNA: TGTGCCAGCATACAGGGCCCCGCAGATACGCAGTATTTT. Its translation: CASIQGPADTQYF.

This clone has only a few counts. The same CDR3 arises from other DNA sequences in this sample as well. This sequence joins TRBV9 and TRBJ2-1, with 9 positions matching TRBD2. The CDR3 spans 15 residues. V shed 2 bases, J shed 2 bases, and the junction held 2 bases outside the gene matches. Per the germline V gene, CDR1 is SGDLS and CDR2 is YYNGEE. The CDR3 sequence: CASSVSGGPYNEQFF. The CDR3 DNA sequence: TGTGCCAGCAGCGTTAGCGGGGGACCCTACAATGAGCAGTTCTTC.

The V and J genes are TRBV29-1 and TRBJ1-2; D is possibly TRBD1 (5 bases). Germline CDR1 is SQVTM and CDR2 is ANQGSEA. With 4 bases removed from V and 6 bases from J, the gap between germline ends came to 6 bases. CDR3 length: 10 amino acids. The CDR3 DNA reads TGCAGCGTTGTGACAGATGGCTACACCTTC. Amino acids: CSVVTDGYTF. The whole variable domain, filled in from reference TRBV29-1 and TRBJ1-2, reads SAVISQKPSRDICQRGTSLTIQCQVDSQVTMMFWYRQQPGQSLTLIATANQGSEATYESGFVIDKFPISRPNLTFSTLTVSNMSPEDSSIYLCSVVTDGYTFGSGTRLTVV.

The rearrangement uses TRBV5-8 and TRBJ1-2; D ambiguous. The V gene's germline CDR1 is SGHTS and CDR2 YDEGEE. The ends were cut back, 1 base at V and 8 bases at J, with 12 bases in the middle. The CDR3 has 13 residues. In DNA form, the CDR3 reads TGTGCCAGCAGCTTGAGGCAGGCTGGCGGCTACACCTTC. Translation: CASSLRQAGGYTF. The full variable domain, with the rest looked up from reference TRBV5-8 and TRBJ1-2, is EAGVTQSPTHLIKTRGQQATLRCSPISGHTSVYWYQQALGLGLQFLLWYDEGEERNRGNFPPRFSGRQFPNYSSELNVNALELEDSALYLCASSLRQAGGYTFGSGTRLTVV.

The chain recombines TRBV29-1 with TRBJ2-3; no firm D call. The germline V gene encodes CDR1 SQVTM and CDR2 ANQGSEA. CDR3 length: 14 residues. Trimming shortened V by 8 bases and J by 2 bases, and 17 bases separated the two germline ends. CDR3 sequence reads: CSISTGLITDTQYF. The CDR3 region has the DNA TGCAGCATTTCCACGGGCCTAATCACAGATACGCAGTATTTT.

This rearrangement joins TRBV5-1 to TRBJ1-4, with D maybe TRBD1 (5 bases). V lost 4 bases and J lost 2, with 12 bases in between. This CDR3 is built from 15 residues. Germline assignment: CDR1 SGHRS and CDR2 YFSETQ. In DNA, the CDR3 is TGCGCCAGCAGCGACACAGGAGGCACTAATGAAAAACTGTTTTTT. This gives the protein CASSDTGGTNEKLFF.

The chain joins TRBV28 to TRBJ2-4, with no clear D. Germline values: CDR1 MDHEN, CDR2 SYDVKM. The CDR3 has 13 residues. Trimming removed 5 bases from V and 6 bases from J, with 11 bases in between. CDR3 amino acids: CASSPSWGNIQYF. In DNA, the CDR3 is TGTGCCAGCAGTCCCTCTTGGGGAAACATTCAGTACTTC.

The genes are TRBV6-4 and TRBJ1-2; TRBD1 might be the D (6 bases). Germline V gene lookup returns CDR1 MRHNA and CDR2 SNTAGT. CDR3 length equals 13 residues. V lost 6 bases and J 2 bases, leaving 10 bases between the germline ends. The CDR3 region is CASSSGQNYGYTF. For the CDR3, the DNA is TGTGCCAGCAGCTCGGGACAAAACTATGGCTACACCTTC.

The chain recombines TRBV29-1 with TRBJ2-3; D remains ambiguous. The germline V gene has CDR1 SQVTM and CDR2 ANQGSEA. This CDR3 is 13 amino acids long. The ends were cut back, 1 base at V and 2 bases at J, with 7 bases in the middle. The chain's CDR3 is CSVEGHYTDTQYF. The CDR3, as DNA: TGCAGCGTTGAAGGGCACTACACAGATACGCAGTATTTT.

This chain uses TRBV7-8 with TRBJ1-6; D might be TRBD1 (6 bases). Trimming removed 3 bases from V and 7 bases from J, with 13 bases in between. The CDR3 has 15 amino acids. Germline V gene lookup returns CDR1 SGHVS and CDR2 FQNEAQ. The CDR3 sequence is CASSFETGGNSPLHF. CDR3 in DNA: TGTGCCAGCAGCTTTGAGACAGGAGGCAATTCACCCCTCCACTTT.